The present T cell receptor (beta chain) was sequenced within a study of T-cell memory formation after mild COVID-19. Study at large: TCR clusters were largely donor specific. Study-wide results and caveats: That cross-reactive memory joined was suggested by some responding clones appearing in pre-infection memory.

This clonotype was detected a few times. Its matching antigen is unknown. MiXCR, run by TCRdb on the 5' RACE reads, gives a single entry per CDR3 protein. The sample includes about 190,000 distinct CDR3 sequences, around 27% of them seen just once. The length of the CDR3 is 11 residues. Germline values: CDR1 KGHDR, CDR2 SFDVKD. Trimming cost V 7 bases and J 5 bases, with 7 bases left between them. The sequence was collected from an adult woman who had mild COVID-19 (a few samples of this study predate the infection). Cell type and time point are not known. The chain combines TRBV24-1 with TRBJ1-1; D not certain. Input material: PBMCs or a T cell subset sorted from them (not recorded which). The CDR3 DNA reads TGTGCCACCAGCCGGGGAACTGAAGCTTTCTTT. Translating gives CATSRGTEAFF.